The 22 T cell receptor beta chains listed next were all sequenced from one sample in a study of glioma-infiltrating T cells after dendritic cell vaccination. Sequencing used immunoSEQ multiplex PCR; TCRdb keeps in-frame clones, though not all of them. The sample includes roughly 70,000 clones, roughly four fifths of them seen just once. Sequenced material: blood, taken before dendritic cell vaccination. The receptors shown here come from a human donor with glioblastoma.

This chain links TRBV5-1 with TRBJ1-1; D not certain. Looked up from germline, CDR1 is SGHRS and CDR2 is YFSETQ. The ends were cut back, 4 bases at V and 3 bases at J, with 7 bases in the middle. This CDR3 has 12 residues. The CDR3 region is CASSLRDTEAFF. CDR3 coding DNA: TGCGCCAGCAGCCTGCGGGACACTGAAGCTTTCTTT.

Only one count was recorded for this clone. The rearrangement joins TRBV28 to TRBJ1-5; the D gene is possibly TRBD1 (5 bases). V lost 9 bases and J lost 0, with 18 bases in between. The CDR3 is made up of 16 amino acids. CDR1 and CDR2 from the germline V gene are MDHEN and SYDVKM. CDR3 in amino acids: CASHTGVYYSNQPQHF. The CDR3 DNA sequence: TGTGCCAGTCATACGGGGGTGTATTATAGCAATCAGCCCCAGCATTTT.

This chain's CDR3 is CASGSAGIRNTIYF. For the CDR3, the DNA is TGTGCCAGCGGTAGCGCGGGCATAAGAAACACCATATATTTT. The chain links TRBV2 to TRBJ1-3; D is unclear. This CDR3 contains 14 residues. CDR1 is SNHLY, CDR2 FYNNEI, per germline. The ends were cut back, 8 bases at V and 5 bases at J, with 16 bases in the middle.

The chain employs TRBV7-2 and TRBJ2-1; D is unclear. Germline V gene sequence: CDR1 SGHTA, CDR2 FQGNSA. V dropped 2 bases and J dropped 8 bases, with 10 bases sitting between them. CDR3 length: 13 amino acids. The CDR3 sequence: CASSLRPRDEQFF. The CDR3 region has the DNA TGTGCCAGCAGCTTAAGACCCCGGGATGAGCAGTTCTTC.

This chain uses TRBV19 with TRBJ1-6; tentatively, D is TRBD1 (5 bases). The germline V gene encodes CDR1 LNHDA and CDR2 SQIVND (reference sequence). The CDR3 is 16 residues long. Deletions cut 3 bases from V and 8 bases from J, with 17 bases between. The CDR3 nucleotides are TGTGCCAGTAGTATGCTCCACAGGACACAAGATTCACCCCTCCACTTT. Residues: CASSMLHRTQDSPLHF.

The V gene is TRBV11-2, the J gene TRBJ1-5; 7 bases agree with TRBD1. The CDR3 extends over 13 amino acids. J gave up 7 bases and V 5 bases, and 5 bases lay outside the gene matches. Germline V gives CDR1 SGHAT, CDR2 FQNNGV. Here the CDR3 reads CASSGGQEQPQHF. The CDR3 DNA sequence: TGTGCCAGCAGCGGAGGACAGGAACAGCCCCAGCATTTT. The variable domain in full, completed from reference TRBV11-2 and TRBJ1-5, reads EAGVAQSPRYKIIEKRQSVAFWCNPISGHATLYWYQQILGQGPKLLIQFQNNGVVDDSQLPKDRFSAERLKGVDSTLKIQPAKLEDSAVYLCASSGGQEQPQHFGDGTRLSIL.

This clone was seen a handful of times. The rearrangement joins TRBV5-1 to TRBJ2-2, with 9 positions matching TRBD1. The CDR3 consists of 14 residues. Germline loops: CDR1 SGHRS, CDR2 YFSETQ. V was pared by 7 bases and J by 4 bases, with 5 bases of the junction left unmatched. CDR3 sequence reads: CASGTGSRTGELFF. CDR3 sequence (DNA): TGCGCCAGCGGGACAGGGTCCCGCACCGGGGAGCTGTTTTTT.

The V gene is TRBV5-1, the J gene TRBJ1-4; 7 nucleotides match TRBD1. The CDR3 covers 16 residues. V lost 3 bases and J lost 4; bases outside the gene matches: 9. The germline CDR1 and CDR2 sequences are SGHRS and YFSETQ. The CDR3 is CASSSGQVGDNEKLFF. The CDR3 nucleotides read TGCGCCAGCAGCTCTGGACAGGTGGGGGATAATGAAAAACTGTTTTTT.

The chain carries TRBV5-1 and TRBJ2-5; the D gene is possibly TRBD2 (7 bases). This CDR3 spans 14 amino acids. Per germline, CDR1 SGHRS and CDR2 YFSETQ. Between the trimmed V and J ends, which lost 6 bases and 5 bases, there was a span of 17 bases. The CDR3 here is CASKGGLELETQYF. The CDR3 DNA sequence: TGCGCCAGCAAGGGGGGGCTGGAGTTGGAGACCCAGTACTTC. The complete variable domain, with remaining parts taken from reference TRBV5-1 and TRBJ2-5, reads KAGVTQTPRYLIKTRGQQVTLSCSPISGHRSVSWYQQTPGQGLQFLFEYFSETQRNKGNFPGRFSGRQFSNSRSEMNVSTLELGDSALYLCASKGGLELETQYFGPGTRLLVL.

This chain links TRBV19 with TRBJ1-6, with D possibly being TRBD1 (6 bases). The CDR3 totals 15 residues. V lost 5 bases to trimming and J lost 7 bases, with 15 bases between them. Germline V CDR1 and CDR2: LNHDA, SQIVND (reference sequence). The CDR3 reads CASSVEGQGNSPLHF. The CDR3 coding sequence is TGTGCCAGTAGTGTGGAAGGCCAGGGGAATTCACCCCTCCACTTT. Looking up the rest from reference TRBV19 and TRBJ1-6 gives the full variable domain: DGGITQSPKYLFRKEGQNVTLSCEQNLNHDAMYWYRQDPGQGLRLIYYSQIVNDFQKGDIAEGYSVSREKKESFPLTVTSAQKNPTAFYLCASSVEGQGNSPLHFGNGTRLTVT.

This clone was recorded only once. The J gene is TRBJ2-5, the V gene TRBV5-1, with TRBD2 identical over 12 bases. Germline V gene data show CDR1 as SGHRS and CDR2 as YFSETQ. The length of the CDR3 is 16 residues. Losses at the gene ends were 3 bases for V and 5 bases for J; bases not matched to a gene: 8. The CDR3: CASSSAPSGGAETQYF. DNA of the CDR3: TGCGCCAGCAGCTCGGCCCCTAGCGGGGGGGCGGAGACCCAGTACTTC.

CDR3 nucleotides: TGTGCCAGCAGTGAAGCCCACTTAGGCGGGGCGGTCGGAAACACCATATATTTT. It codes for CASSEAHLGGAVGNTIYF. The chain uses TRBV2 and TRBJ1-3; D possibly corresponds to TRBD1 (5 bases). The CDR3 runs to 18 residues. Germline V gene lookup returns CDR1 SNHLY and CDR2 FYNNEI. Trimming removed 0 bases at V and 4 bases at J, with 19 bases between.

The chain links TRBV9 to TRBJ1-4; 7 nucleotides align to TRBD1. Germline V gene lookup returns CDR1 SGDLS and CDR2 YYNGEE. The CDR3 totals 16 residues. Trimming took 3 bases from V and 6 from J; bases not matched to a gene: 11. The CDR3 region is CASSAPRNRGDEKLFF. CDR3 sequence (DNA): TGTGCCAGCAGCGCCCCCCGAAACAGGGGAGATGAAAAACTGTTTTTT. Full variable domain (remainder filled in from reference TRBV9 and TRBJ1-4): DSGVTQTPKHLITATGQRVTLRCSPRSGDLSVYWYQQSLDQGLQFLIQYYNGEERAKGNILERFSAQQFPDLHSELNLSSLELGDSALYFCASSAPRNRGDEKLFFGSGTQLSVL.

V is TRBV18 and J is TRBJ2-2; possible D gene TRBD2, 6 bases. V was cut by 6 bases and J by 5 bases, with 19 bases left in between. Germline V gives CDR1 KGHSH, CDR2 LQKENI. There are 16 residues in the CDR3. CDR3 residues: CASSLSGPRGTGELFF. The DNA for the CDR3 is TGTGCCAGCTCGTTGTCCGGGCCTCGGGGGACCGGGGAGCTGTTTTTT.

The chain combines TRBV4-2 with TRBJ1-1; perhaps TRBD1 as D (6 bases). V was trimmed by 1 base and J by 4 bases, leaving 13 bases between them. Germline V gives CDR1 LGHNA, CDR2 YNFKEQ. This CDR3 has 15 residues. CDR3 in DNA: TGTGCCAGCAGCCAAGTTCGGACAGCAGGCACTGAAGCTTTCTTT. Protein product: CASSQVRTAGTEAFF.

This sequence joins TRBV19 and TRBJ2-5, with 8 positions matching TRBD2. The CDR3 contains 15 residues. The germline V gene encodes CDR1 LNHDA and CDR2 SQIVND (reference sequence). V shed 1 base and J 5 bases; nucleotides not matched to a gene: 6. CDR3 sequence: CASSIAGGPGETQYF. For the CDR3, the DNA is TGTGCCAGTAGTATAGCGGGAGGGCCCGGGGAGACCCAGTACTTC.

The J gene is TRBJ2-7, the V gene TRBV19, with 8 nucleotides matching TRBD1. Germline V lookup: CDR1 LNHDA, CDR2 SQIVND (reference sequence). Trimming took 5 bases from V and 2 from J; bases not matched to a gene: 5. The CDR3 consists of 14 residues. In DNA, the CDR3 is TGTGCCAGTAGTCGGACAGGGTACACCTACGAGCAGTACGTC. Translation gives CASSRTGYTYEQYV.

This chain connects TRBV6-5 to TRBJ2-1; tentative D call: TRBD2 (7 bases). The germline V gene has CDR1 MNHEY and CDR2 SVGAGI. The ends were cut back, 4 bases at V and 5 bases at J, with 12 bases in the middle. The CDR3 spans 14 residues. The chain's CDR3 is CASSFRGAHNEQFF. The CDR3 coding sequence is TGTGCCAGCAGTTTTCGGGGGGCCCACAATGAGCAGTTCTTC.

The chain has TRBV27 and TRBJ2-3; tentative D call: TRBD2 (5 bases). The CDR3 length is 17 residues. From germline, CDR1 is MNHEY and CDR2 SMNVEV (reference sequence). Trimming shortened V by 3 bases and J by 4 bases, and 20 bases separated the two germline ends. The DNA of the CDR3 is TGTGCCAGCAGTTTTTTGCGGGCTGGAGGTTTGGCAGATACGCAGTATTTT. It encodes CASSFLRAGGLADTQYF.

V and J are TRBV7-2 and TRBJ2-4; TRBD1 agrees at 7 bases. The CDR3 runs to 16 residues. With V trimmed by 4 bases and J by 0 bases, 6 bases remained unmatched. The germline V gene encodes CDR1 SGHTA and CDR2 FQGNSA. The CDR3 reads CASSSQGTIAKNIQYF. The DNA of the CDR3 is TGTGCCAGCAGCTCACAGGGGACCATAGCCAAAAACATTCAGTACTTC.

V usage is TRBV6-1 and J usage is TRBJ1-2; 11 bases are a match to TRBD1. CDR3 length: 14 amino acids. The ends lost 6 bases at V and 1 base at J; junction bases unmatched: 1. Germline CDR1 reads MNHNS; CDR2 reads SASEGT. CDR3 sequence: CASSGTGGNYGYTF. Written as DNA, the CDR3 is TGTGCCAGCAGCGGGACAGGGGGTAACTATGGCTACACCTTC.

J is TRBJ1-2 and V is TRBV28, with 8 bases fitting TRBD1. J was trimmed by 2 bases and V by 3 bases; bases with no gene match: 5. The CDR3 runs 15 residues. Germline CDR1 and CDR2: MDHEN and SYDVKM. This CDR3 is CASSFPAGGNYGYTF. The DNA of the CDR3 is TGTGCCAGCAGTTTCCCCGCAGGGGGCAACTATGGCTACACCTTC.